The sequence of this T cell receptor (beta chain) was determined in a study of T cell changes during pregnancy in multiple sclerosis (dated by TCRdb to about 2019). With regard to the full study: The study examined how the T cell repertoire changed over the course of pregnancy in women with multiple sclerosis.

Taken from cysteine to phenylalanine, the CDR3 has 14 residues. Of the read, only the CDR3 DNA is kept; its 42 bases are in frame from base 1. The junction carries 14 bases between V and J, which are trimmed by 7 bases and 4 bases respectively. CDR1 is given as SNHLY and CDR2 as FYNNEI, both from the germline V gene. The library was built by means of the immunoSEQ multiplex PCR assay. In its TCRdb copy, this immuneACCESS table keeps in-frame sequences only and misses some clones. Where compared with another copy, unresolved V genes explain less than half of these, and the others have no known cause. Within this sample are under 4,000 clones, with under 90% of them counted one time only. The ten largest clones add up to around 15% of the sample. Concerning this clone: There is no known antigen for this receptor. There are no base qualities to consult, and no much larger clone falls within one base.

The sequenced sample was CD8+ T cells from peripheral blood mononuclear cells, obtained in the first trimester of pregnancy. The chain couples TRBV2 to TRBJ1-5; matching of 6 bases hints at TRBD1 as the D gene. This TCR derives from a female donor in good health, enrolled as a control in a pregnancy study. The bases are TGTGCCAGCAAAGTGGATACAGGGAATCAGCCCCAGCATTTT. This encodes CASKVDTGNQPQHF. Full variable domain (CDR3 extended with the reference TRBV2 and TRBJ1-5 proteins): EPEVTQTPSHQVTQMGQEVILRCVPISNHLYFYWYRQILGQKVEFLVSFYNNEISEKSEIFDDQFSVERPDGSNFTLKIRSTKLEDSAMYFCASKVDTGNQPQHFGDGTRLSIL.